This entry describes one T cell receptor (beta chain). Its matching antigen is unknown. The sample comes from a study of T cells after yellow fever vaccination. The wider study: Libraries from low-cell-number fractions were prepared with the SMART-Seq v4 Ultra Low Input RNA kit. Findings of the study overall: Weaker overall was a secondary response that nonetheless peaked faster, on day 5 versus 15. Contaminating bulk clonotypes could be abundant in FACS-sorted repertoires. Detected again after the booster were most primary-vaccination clones, at about 96% CD4 and nearly 90% CD8.

TCRdb called the 5' RACE reads again in MiXCR, with one record for every CDR3 protein. The sample has about 320,000 distinct CDR3 sequences; approximately 11% are singletons. This CDR3 is 15 amino acids long. Germline lookup yields CDR1 SGHTA and CDR2 FQGTGA. With 5 bases clipped from V and 5 bases from J, the junction kept 7 bases outside the gene matches. The rearrangement uses TRBV7-3 and TRBJ2-2; TRBD2 matches 8 bases. The sample was CD4+ T cells sorted from PBMCs, taken 45 days after the yellow fever booster vaccination. This TCR came from a man between 18 and 35 years old who received the YFV17D yellow fever vaccine. This chain's CDR3 is CASSTGGPRTGELFF. CDR3 in DNA: TGTGCCAGCAGCACGGGGGGGCCGAGGACCGGGGAGCTGTTTTTT.